The sequence of this T cell receptor beta chain was determined in a study of early T cells in non-severe SARS-CoV-2 infection. Study-level background: Unpaired chains resulted from sequencing bulk RNA of unsorted whole blood.

The CDR3 contains 14 residues. Trimming at V came to 0 bases and at J to 6 bases, leaving 6 bases not matched to a gene. CDR1 GTSNPN and CDR2 SVGIG come from the germline V gene (reference sequence). Researchers attached unique molecular identifiers to individual cDNA molecules. Each CDR3 protein is one row after TCRdb ran MiXCR on the 5' RACE reads. The table has tens of thousands of distinct CDR3 sequences, 9% to 10% seen once. Notes on the study in general: Lookups in VDJdb leaned toward anti-spike CD8 responses and missed private and CD4 specificities.

Details on this clonotype: Its antigen is still unknown.

This sequence originates from an adult who was a healthcare worker with PCR-confirmed SARS-CoV-2 infection or an uninfected control (not recorded which). The chain couples TRBV30 to TRBJ2-7, with 9 bases identical to TRBD1. This material consisted of whole blood, taken at baseline. The DNA of the CDR3 is TGTGCCTGGAGTGTACCCGGGACAGGGAGCGAGCAGTACTTC. Its translation: CAWSVPGTGSEQYF.